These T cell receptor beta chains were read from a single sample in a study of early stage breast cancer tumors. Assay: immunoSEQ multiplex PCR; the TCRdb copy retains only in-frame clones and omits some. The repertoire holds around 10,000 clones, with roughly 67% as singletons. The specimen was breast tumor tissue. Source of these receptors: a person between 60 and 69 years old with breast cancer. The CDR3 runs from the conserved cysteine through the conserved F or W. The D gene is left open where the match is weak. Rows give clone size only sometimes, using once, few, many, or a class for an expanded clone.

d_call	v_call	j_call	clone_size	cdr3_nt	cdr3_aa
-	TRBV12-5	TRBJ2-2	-	TGTGCTAGTGGTCAGGGTGAGGGGGATACCGGGGAGCTGTTTTTT	CASGQGEGDTGELFF
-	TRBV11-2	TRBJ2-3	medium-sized	TGTGCCAGCAGCTCCCACCCGCACACGCAGTATTTT	CASSSHPHTQYF
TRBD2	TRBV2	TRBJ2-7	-	TGTGCCAGCAGAGGACTAGCGGGAGGCCTCCTTTTC	CASRGLAGGLLF
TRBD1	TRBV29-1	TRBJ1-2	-	TGCAGCGCTGAGGGGACAGGGTTCTATGGCTACACCTTC	CSAEGTGFYGYTF
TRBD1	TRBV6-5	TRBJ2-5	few	TGTGCCAGCGGACAGGGACAAGAGACCCAGTACTTC	CASGQGQETQYF
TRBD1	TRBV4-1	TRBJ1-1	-	TGCGCCAGCAGCCCGAAACTGGGACAGGGGAGGACTGAAGCTTTCTTT	CASSPKLGQGRTEAFF
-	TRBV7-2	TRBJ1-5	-	TGTGCCAGCAGCCCGGCGGGGGGCTATAGCAATCAGCCCCAGCATTTT	CASSPAGGYSNQPQHF
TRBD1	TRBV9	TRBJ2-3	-	TGTGCCAGCAGCCCCCCGACAGGGGCTCATACAGATACGCAGTATTTT	CASSPPTGAHTDTQYF
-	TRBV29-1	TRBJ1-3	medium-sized	TGCAGCGTTGACACCGATCGAACTGGAAACACCATATATTTT	CSVDTDRTGNTIYF
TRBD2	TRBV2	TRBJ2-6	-	TGTGCCAGCACGACTAGCGGGGTTTGGGGCGGGGCCAACGTCCTGACTTTC	CASTTSGVWGGANVLTF
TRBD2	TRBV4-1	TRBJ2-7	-	TGCGCCAGCAGCCAAGTAGAAAGCGGGAGTCGCGAGCAGTACTTC	CASSQVESGSREQYF
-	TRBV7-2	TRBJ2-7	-	TGTGCCAGCAGCTTTTATGCCCTCTACGAGCAGTACTTC	CASSFYALYEQYF
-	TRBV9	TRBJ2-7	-	TGTGCCAGCAGCGTAGCAGGGGATTACGAGCAGTACTTC	CASSVAGDYEQYF
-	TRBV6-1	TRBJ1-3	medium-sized	TGTGCCAGCAGTGAATGGGACACATCTGGAAACACCATATATTTT	CASSEWDTSGNTIYF
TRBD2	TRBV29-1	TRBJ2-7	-	TGCAGCGTTGGGCGGGCGGGAGGGCCGAGAGAGCAGTACTTC	CSVGRAGGPREQYF
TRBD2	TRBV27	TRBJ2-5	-	TGTGCCAGCAGTAGAGGGACTAGCGGGAGGTCAGAGACCCAGTACTTC	CASSRGTSGRSETQYF
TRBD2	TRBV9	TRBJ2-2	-	TGTGCCAGCAGCGTAGTTGAGCGGGAAGCCGGGGAGCTGTTTTTT	CASSVVEREAGELFF
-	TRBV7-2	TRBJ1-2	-	TGTGCCAGCAGCTTACAGGAGGTCTGGGGCTATGGCTACACCTTC	CASSLQEVWGYGYTF
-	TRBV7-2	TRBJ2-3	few	TGTGCCAGCAGCAGAAGCGGCCGCACAGATACGCAGTATTTT	CASSRSGRTDTQYF
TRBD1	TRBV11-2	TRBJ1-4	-	TGTGCCAGCAGCTTGGGGGGGACAGTCTTAAATGAAAAACTGTTTTTT	CASSLGGTVLNEKLFF
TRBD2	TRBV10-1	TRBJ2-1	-	TGCGCCAGCAGTGTGTTAGCGGGATACAGCGGGGATGAGCAGTTCTTC	CASSVLAGYSGDEQFF
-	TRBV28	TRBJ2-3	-	TGTGCCAGCAGTTTACGGGATACGCAGTATTTT	CASSLRDTQYF
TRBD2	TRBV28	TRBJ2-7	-	TGTGCCAGCACCCCGGGGAGGGCCTCGTACGAGCAGTACTTC	CASTPGRASYEQYF
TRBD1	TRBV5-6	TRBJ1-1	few	TGTGCCAGCAGCCTTGGGACAGGGGGCGAAGAAGCTTTCTTT	CASSLGTGGEEAFF
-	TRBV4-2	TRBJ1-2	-	TGTGCCAGCAGCGGGGGGGACAACTATGGCTACACCTTC	CASSGGDNYGYTF
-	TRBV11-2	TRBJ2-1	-	TGTGCCAGCAGTCGGTCCCGGGCGGCCCCCTACAATGAGCAGTTCTTC	CASSRSRAAPYNEQFF
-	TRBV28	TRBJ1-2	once	TGTGCCACCCGATCGGGGGTGAACTATGGCTACACCTTC	CATRSGVNYGYTF
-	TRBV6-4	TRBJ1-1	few	TGTGCCAGCAGCCGGGACCTTTGGAACACTGAAGCTTTCTTT	CASSRDLWNTEAFF
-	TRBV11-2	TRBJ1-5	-	TGTGCCAGCAGCTTAGACCCCTTTTCCAATCAGCCCCAGCATTTT	CASSLDPFSNQPQHF
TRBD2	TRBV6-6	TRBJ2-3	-	TGTGCCAGCAGGCCTAGCGGGAGTAAGTCAGATACGCAGTATTTT	CASRPSGSKSDTQYF
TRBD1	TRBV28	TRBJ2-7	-	TGTGCCAGCAGTCAGGGACAGATCTTCTACGAGCAGTACTTC	CASSQGQIFYEQYF
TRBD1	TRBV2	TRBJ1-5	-	TGTGCCAGCAGGCAACAGGGGTTTGAGCCCCAGCATTTT	CASRQQGFEPQHF
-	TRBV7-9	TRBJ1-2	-	TGTGCCAGCAGCCTAATCAGGCTGAATGGCTACACCTTC	CASSLIRLNGYTF
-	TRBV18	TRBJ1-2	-	TGTGCCAGCTCACCGGGGCAGGGCTATGGCTATGGCTACACCTTC	CASSPGQGYGYGYTF
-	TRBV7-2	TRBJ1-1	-	TGTGCCAGCAGCTTAGGCAGGGGCGGAACTGAAGCTTTCTTT	CASSLGRGGTEAFF
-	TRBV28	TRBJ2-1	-	TGTGCCAGCAGTTTATCGCGTTATGAGCAGTTCTTC	CASSLSRYEQFF
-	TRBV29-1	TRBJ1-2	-	TGCAGCGTTAAAGGTAGTGGCTATGGCTACACCTTC	CSVKGSGYGYTF
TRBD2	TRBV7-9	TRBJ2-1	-	TGTGCCAGCAGCCCCTGGCGGGAGGGCCGAGGCTACAATGAGCAGTTCTTC	CASSPWREGRGYNEQFF
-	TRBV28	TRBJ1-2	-	TGTGCCAGCAGTCTCAGGGTCGGCTACACCTTC	CASSLRVGYTF
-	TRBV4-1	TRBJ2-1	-	TGCGCCAGCAGCCTCCAAGGGGGGCCCTACAATGAGCAGTTCTTC	CASSLQGGPYNEQFF
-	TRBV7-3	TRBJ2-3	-	TGTGCCAGCAGCTTATACGGGGATACGCAGTATTTT	CASSLYGDTQYF
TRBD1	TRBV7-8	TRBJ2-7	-	TGTGCCAGCAGCTCTTGGGGACAGGGACTACCCTACGAGCAGTACTTC	CASSSWGQGLPYEQYF
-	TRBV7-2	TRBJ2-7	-	TGTGCCAGCAGCTTACAAGCGGGCGACGAGCAGTACTTC	CASSLQAGDEQYF
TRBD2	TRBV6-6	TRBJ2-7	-	TGTGCCAGCAGCCTAGCGGGAGGCGAGCAGTACTTC	CASSLAGGEQYF
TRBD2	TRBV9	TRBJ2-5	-	TGTGCCAGTGCGACGGGACTAGCGAACCAAGAGACCCAGTACTTC	CASATGLANQETQYF